This is a list of T cell receptor beta chains from one sample in a study of Graves' ophthalmopathy and Graves' hyperthyroidism. Using its own MiXCR run on the multiplex PCR reads, TCRdb lists one record per CDR3 protein. The repertoire holds roughly 400,000 distinct CDR3 sequences, with about a sixth as singletons. The source material was peripheral blood. The receptors derive from an adult woman with stable Graves' hyperthyroidism. Each CDR3 is given with its conserved first and last residue. The D gene is left open where the match is weak. Clone size is not always given. Where it is, it says once, few, many or a class for expanded clones.

D gene	V gene	clone size	J gene	CDR3 DNA	CDR3 protein
TRBD1	TRBV3-1	-	TRBJ2-2	TGTGCCAGCAGCGAACCAGGGGGCTCCGGGGAGCTGTTTTTT	CASSEPGGSGELFF
-	TRBV12-3/TRBV12-4	-	TRBJ2-5	TGTGCCAGCAGTCCTACAGGAGAAGGAGAGACCCAGTACTTC	CASSPTGEGETQYF
-	TRBV28	many	TRBJ2-2	TGTGCCAGCAGACCGCGCAACATTTTAAAGGGGGAGCTGTTTTTT	CASRPRNILKGELFF
-	TRBV6-1	once	TRBJ1-1	TGTGCCAGCAGTCTTCTTGGGTCAGGTGAAGCTTTCTTT	CASSLLGSGEAFF
TRBD1	TRBV19	many	TRBJ2-7	TGTGCGTCAAGCAGGGGGTTCTCCGAGCAGTACTTC	CASSRGFSEQYF
-	TRBV6-2/TRBV6-3	-	TRBJ2-7	TGTGCCAGCAGCTTAGCCTCCCCCGCGGAGCAGTACTTC	CASSLASPAEQYF
-	TRBV24-1	many	TRBJ2-2	TGTGCCACCAGTAGGAGGAGGGGGCGCGACACCGGGGAGCTGTTTTTT	CATSRRRGRDTGELFF
-	TRBV2	many	TRBJ1-5	TGTGCCAGCAGTGAAGTGAGTAGCAATCAGCCCCAGCATTTT	CASSEVSSNQPQHF
TRBD1	TRBV19	-	TRBJ1-2	TGTGCCAGTAATGACACAGGGGCTGGGAGCTATGGCTACACCTTC	CASNDTGAGSYGYTF
TRBD1	TRBV12-3/TRBV12-4	many	TRBJ2-3	TGTGCCAGCAGTCGGACAGGGAGGGATACGCAGTATTTT	CASSRTGRDTQYF
-	TRBV25-1	many	TRBJ2-2	TGTGCCAGCAGTGAATATTGGACCGGGGAGCTGTTTTTT	CASSEYWTGELFF
TRBD2	TRBV4-3	many	TRBJ2-2	TGCGCCAGCAGCCAAGAGCCCGGGACTAGCGTGACCGGGGAGCTGTTTTTT	CASSQEPGTSVTGELFF
TRBD1	TRBV6-1	many	TRBJ2-7	TGTGCCAGCAGGCCCCCTTTAGGGACAGGGGAGTCCGAGCAGTACTTC	CASRPPLGTGESEQYF
-	TRBV19	many	TRBJ2-2	TGTGCCAGTAGTGTTCGCCCCCAGGGTACCGGGGAGCTGTTTTTT	CASSVRPQGTGELFF
TRBD2	TRBV20-1	many	TRBJ2-7	TGCAGTGCTAGAGATGGACTAGCGGGAGCTTCATACGAGCAGTACTTC	CSARDGLAGASYEQYF
-	TRBV6-1	many	TRBJ2-2	TGTGCCAGCAGTGGGACAAGGGAGCTGTTTTTT	CASSGTRELFF
TRBD2	TRBV5-5	few	TRBJ2-7	TGTGCCAGCAGCTTCTTAAGGACTAGCGGCTTAACGGAGCAGTACTTC	CASSFLRTSGLTEQYF
-	TRBV12-3/TRBV12-4	-	TRBJ1-2	TGTGCCAGCAGACAAACAGGGCTTGGCTACACCTTC	CASRQTGLGYTF
-	TRBV2	many	TRBJ2-7	TGTGCCAGCGGGACCGGGACCGAGTCCTACGAGCAGTACTTC	CASGTGTESYEQYF
-	TRBV12-3/TRBV12-4	many	TRBJ1-2	TGTGCCAGCAGTTTAGTTGCGGGGGTATATGGCTACACCTTC	CASSLVAGVYGYTF
TRBD2	TRBV5-1	-	TRBJ2-5	TGCGCCAGCAGCTTGGAGGGCCTAGCGGAATTACAAGAGACCCAGTACTTC	CASSLEGLAELQETQYF
-	TRBV20-1	-	TRBJ2-7	TGCAGTGCTCAGGACCCGACCAACGAGCAGTACTTC	CSAQDPTNEQYF
TRBD2	TRBV30	few	TRBJ2-2	TGTGCCTGGAGGAGACTAGCGGGAGGGCCTTCCGGGGAGCTGTTTTTT	CAWRRLAGGPSGELFF
TRBD1	TRBV5-1	once	TRBJ1-2	TGCGCCAGCAGCTTGGGTGGACAGGCCGCGTATGGCTACACCTTC	CASSLGGQAAYGYTF
-	TRBV28	many	TRBJ2-2	TGTGCCAGCACCCCATATTCAGCCCTCACCGGGGAGCTGTTTTTT	CASTPYSALTGELFF